These 15 T cell receptor beta chains share one sample of origin, sequenced in a study of T-cell memory formation after mild COVID-19. One entry per CDR3 protein results from TCRdb running MiXCR on the 5' RACE reads. The profile shows 550,000 to 600,000 distinct CDR3 sequences, roughly a sixth of them singletons. The sample taken for sequencing was PBMCs or a T cell subset sorted from them (not recorded which). The receptors derive from an adult woman who had mild COVID-19 (a few samples of this study predate the infection). Cell type and time point are not known.

This clonotype was observed a handful of times. This sequence joins TRBV20-1 and TRBJ2-7; the D gene is possibly TRBD2 (6 bases). Deletions cut 6 bases from V and 2 bases from J, with 20 bases between. Germline loops: CDR1 DFQATT, CDR2 SNEGSKA (reference sequence). The CDR3 has 15 amino acids. CDR3 loop: CSALGGAAPPYEQYF. The CDR3 DNA follows: TGCAGTGCCCTCGGAGGGGCCGCGCCCCCCTACGAGCAGTACTTC.

This clonotype was seen more than once but under ten times. This chain joins TRBV7-7 and TRBJ2-2; 11 bases align to TRBD1. This CDR3 has 17 amino acids. The germline V gene encodes CDR1 SSHAT and CDR2 FNYEAQ (reference sequence). V was clipped by 1 base and J by 6 bases; unmatched bases: 7. The CDR3 spells CASSLGRTGGMAGELFF. The CDR3 nucleotides are TGTGCCAGCAGCTTAGGCCGGACAGGGGGCATGGCCGGGGAGCTGTTTTTT.

This rearrangement joins TRBV9 to TRBJ2-5, with 7 positions matching TRBD1. CDR3 length equals 15 residues. The V and J ends lost 0 bases and 0 bases, in that order; junction bases with no gene match: 2. Per germline, CDR1 SGDLS and CDR2 YYNGEE. The CDR3 region has the DNA TGTGCCAGCAGCGTAGGAGGGGGCTACCAAGAGACCCAGTACTTC. Amino acid sequence: CASSVGGGYQETQYF.

The rearrangement uses TRBV6-1 and TRBJ2-6; TRBD2 agrees at 10 bases. The germline V gene encodes CDR1 MNHNS and CDR2 SASEGT. V lost 6 bases to trimming and J lost 0 bases; unmatched junction nucleotides: 8. The CDR3 is 18 amino acids. The CDR3 DNA reads TGTGCCAGCAGCAGGAGCGGGGGGGGAATCTCTGGGGCCAACGTCCTGACTTTC. Translation: CASSRSGGGISGANVLTF.

V gene TRBV29-1 combines with J gene TRBJ2-7; 7 bases fit TRBD1. The junction had 5 bases not matched to a gene; V was cut back by 2 bases and J by 1 base. Germline V CDR1 and CDR2: SQVTM, ANQGSEA. The CDR3 runs to 14 residues. The CDR3 loop reads CSVELAGGSYEQYF. CDR3 nucleotide sequence: TGCAGCGTTGAACTGGCAGGGGGATCCTACGAGCAGTACTTC.

The J gene is TRBJ2-1, the V gene TRBV7-2; 12 nucleotides line up with TRBD2. The germline CDR1 and CDR2 sequences are SGHTA and FQGNSA. This CDR3 has 16 residues. Germline trimming cut 10 bases from V and 4 bases from J; bases unmatched to any gene: 11. This CDR3 is CATLGELAGGYNEQFF. For the CDR3, the DNA is TGTGCCACCCTAGGGGAGCTAGCGGGAGGGTACAATGAGCAGTTCTTC.

In this sample, this clonotype turned up many times. The V gene is TRBV4-1, the J gene TRBJ2-3; 8 bases are shared with TRBD2. The CDR3 totals 19 residues. The V gene's germline CDR1 is MGHRA and CDR2 YSYEKL. V lost 0 bases to trimming and J lost 5 bases; unmatched junction nucleotides: 16. The CDR3 nucleotides read TGCGCCAGCAGCCAAGAGTGGTATTCCGGGCGGGGGGAAGGAGATACGCAGTATTTT. It specifies CASSQEWYSGRGEGDTQYF.

This clonotype appeared a few times. This chain uses TRBV7-6 with TRBJ2-1, with D perhaps TRBD1 (6 bases). Germline lookup yields CDR1 SGHVS and CDR2 FNYEAQ. This CDR3 is built from 16 residues. The ends were cut back, 3 bases at V and 5 bases at J, with 17 bases in the middle. CDR3 nucleotides: TGTGCCAGCAGCTTCGGCCCGGGGCAGGGGAACAATGAGCAGTTCTTC. This gives the protein CASSFGPGQGNNEQFF.

The chain links TRBV30 to TRBJ1-1, with 11 bases lining up with TRBD1. The length of the CDR3 is 14 residues. Germline values: CDR1 GTSNPN, CDR2 SVGIG (reference sequence). V gave up 5 bases and J gave up 5 bases; unmatched junction bases: 7. CDR3 coding DNA: TGTGCCTGGGGTCCAGGGACAGGGGGAACTGAAGCTTTCTTT. Its translation: CAWGPGTGGTEAFF.

A few counts support this clonotype. V gene TRBV6-2 or TRBV6-3 combines with J gene TRBJ1-6; D gene unclear. Per the germline V gene, CDR1 is MNHEY and CDR2 is SVGEGT. Trimming removed 0 bases from V and 10 bases from J, with 4 bases in between. This CDR3 region has 12 residues. CDR3 DNA sequence: TGTGCCAGCAGTTACTCGGACTCACCCCTCCACTTT. This codes for CASSYSDSPLHF.

The V call is TRBV7-9, the J call TRBJ1-2; D remains ambiguous. Germline-derived CDR1 and CDR2 are SEHNR and FQNEAQ (reference sequence). The CDR3 is made up of 13 amino acids. V shed 4 bases and J shed 0 bases, with 6 bases lying between them. Here the CDR3 reads CASSWDTNYGYTF. CDR3 nucleotides: TGTGCCAGCAGCTGGGATACTAACTATGGCTACACCTTC.

This clonotype appeared a few times. The chain joins TRBV7-9 to TRBJ2-3, with 7 nucleotides matching TRBD2. Germline trimming cut 1 base from V and 2 bases from J; bases unmatched to any gene: 3. This CDR3 region has 15 residues. CDR1 and CDR2 (germline): SEHNR, FQNEAQ (reference sequence). The CDR3 bases are TGTGCCAGCAGCTTAGAAGCGGGACTCACAGATACGCAGTATTTT. This codes for CASSLEAGLTDTQYF. The entire variable domain, with the rest obtained from reference TRBV7-9 and TRBJ2-3, is as follows: DTGVSQNPRHKITKRGQNVTFRCDPISEHNRLYWYRQTLGQGPEFLTYFQNEAQLEKSRLLSDRFSAERPKGSFSTLEIQRTEQGDSAMYLCASSLEAGLTDTQYFGPGTRLTVL.

V usage is TRBV5-1 and J usage is TRBJ2-2, with D perhaps TRBD2 (5 bases). The CDR3 is made up of 12 amino acids. Germline CDR1 and CDR2: SGHRS and YFSETQ. With 7 bases removed from V and 6 bases from J, the gap between germline ends came to 10 bases. CDR3 coding DNA: TGCGCCAGCGGAGGTGGTTCCGGGGAGCTGTTTTTT. This sequence encodes CASGGGSGELFF.

The chain couples TRBV12-3 or TRBV12-4 to TRBJ2-5, with D perhaps TRBD2 (6 bases). This CDR3 comprises 15 residues. Trimming removed 0 bases at V and 5 bases at J, with 13 bases between. The CDR3 DNA sequence: TGTGCCAGCAGTTTAGCTCTTTCAGGGAGGGAGACCCAGTACTTC. Translating it yields CASSLALSGRETQYF.

This chain joins TRBV25-1 and TRBJ2-3; the D is unclear. In germline, CDR1 is MGHDK, CDR2 SYGVNS. There are 15 residues in the CDR3. Trimming pared 3 bases from V and 1 base from J, leaving 11 bases between. CDR3 bases: TGTGCCAGCAGTGACTCAGGATCCGGCACAGATACGCAGTATTTT. Protein sequence: CASSDSGSGTDTQYF.